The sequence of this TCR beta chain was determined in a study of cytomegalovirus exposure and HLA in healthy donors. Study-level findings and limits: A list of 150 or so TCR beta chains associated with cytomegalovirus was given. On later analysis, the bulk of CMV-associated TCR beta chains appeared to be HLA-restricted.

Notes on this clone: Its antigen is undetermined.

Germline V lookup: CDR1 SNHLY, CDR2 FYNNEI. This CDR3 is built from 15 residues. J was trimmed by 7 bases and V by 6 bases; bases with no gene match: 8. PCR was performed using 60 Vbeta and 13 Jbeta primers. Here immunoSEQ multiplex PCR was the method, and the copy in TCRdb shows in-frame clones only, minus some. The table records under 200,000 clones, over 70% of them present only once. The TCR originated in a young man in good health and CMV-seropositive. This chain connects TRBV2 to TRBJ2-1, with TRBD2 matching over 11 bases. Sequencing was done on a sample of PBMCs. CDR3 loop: CASRETSGIINEQFF. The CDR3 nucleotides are TGTGCCAGCAGGGAGACTAGCGGGATTATAAATGAGCAGTTCTTC.